The text below deals with one TCR beta chain. Its antigen is not known. Vbeta (60) and Jbeta (13) primers were used in the PCR. Data came from immunoSEQ multiplex PCR; TCRdb stores just in-frame clones and leaves some out. The sample yields 130,000 or so clones, over 65% seen once. The data originate from a study of cytomegalovirus exposure and HLA in healthy donors. Study overall: The Caucasian-associated ancestry cluster held 65% to 85% of under 450 genotyped donors.

Findings and limits, study-wide: Productive rates of about 90% or about 30% were seen for most TCR beta V segments in an earlier analysis. Per published reports, the classifier diagnosed cytomegalovirus status with high specificity and sensitivity.

The V end lost 5 bases, the J end lost 0 bases, and 17 bases lay between the germline ends. The CDR3 extends over 17 amino acids. Germline V gene sequence: CDR1 MDHEN, CDR2 SYDVKM. What was sequenced was PBMCs. The TCR was taken from a woman aged 40 to 50 in good health and CMV-seronegative. The genes are TRBV28 and TRBJ2-1; possible D gene TRBD2, 6 bases. The DNA for the CDR3 is TGTGCCAGCAGTGCCCCTGGTGGCGGGGACTCCTACAATGAGCAGTTCTTC. It codes for CASSAPGGGDSYNEQFF.